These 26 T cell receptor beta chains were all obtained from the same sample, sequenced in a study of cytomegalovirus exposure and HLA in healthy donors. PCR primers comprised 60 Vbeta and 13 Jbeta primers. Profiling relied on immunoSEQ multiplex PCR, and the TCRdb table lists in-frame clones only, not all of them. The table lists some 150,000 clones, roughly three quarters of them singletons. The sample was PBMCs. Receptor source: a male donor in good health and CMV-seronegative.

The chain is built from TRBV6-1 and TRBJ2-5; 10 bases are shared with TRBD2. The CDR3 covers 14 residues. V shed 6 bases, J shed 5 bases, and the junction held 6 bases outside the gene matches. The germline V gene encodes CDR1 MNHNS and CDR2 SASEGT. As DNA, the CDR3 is TGTGCCAGCAGGGGAGCGGGGGGGAGGGAGACCCAGTACTTC. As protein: CASRGAGGRETQYF.

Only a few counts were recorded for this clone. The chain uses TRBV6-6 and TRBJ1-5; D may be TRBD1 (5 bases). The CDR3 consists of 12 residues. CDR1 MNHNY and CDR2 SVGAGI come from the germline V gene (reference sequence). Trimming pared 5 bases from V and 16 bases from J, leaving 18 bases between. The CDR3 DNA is TGTGCCAGCAGTGACCCTCCGGGGGGACCTCATTTT. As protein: CASSDPPGGPHF.

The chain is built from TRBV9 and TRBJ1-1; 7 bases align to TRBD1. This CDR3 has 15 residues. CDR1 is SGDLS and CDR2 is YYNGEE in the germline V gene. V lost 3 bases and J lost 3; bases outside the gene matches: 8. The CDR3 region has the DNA TGTGCCAGCAGCGCGTCACAGGGGTTGGACACTGAAGCTTTCTTT. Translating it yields CASSASQGLDTEAFF. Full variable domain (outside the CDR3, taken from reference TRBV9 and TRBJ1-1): DSGVTQTPKHLITATGQRVTLRCSPRSGDLSVYWYQQSLDQGLQFLIQYYNGEERAKGNILERFSAQQFPDLHSELNLSSLELGDSALYFCASSASQGLDTEAFFGQGTRLTVV.

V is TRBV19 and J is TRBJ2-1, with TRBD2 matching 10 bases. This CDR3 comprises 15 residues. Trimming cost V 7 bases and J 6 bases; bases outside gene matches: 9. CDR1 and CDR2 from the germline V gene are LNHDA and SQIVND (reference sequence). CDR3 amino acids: CASTKSGGAFNEQFF. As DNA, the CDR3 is TGTGCCAGTACTAAGAGCGGGGGGGCCTTCAATGAGCAGTTCTTC.

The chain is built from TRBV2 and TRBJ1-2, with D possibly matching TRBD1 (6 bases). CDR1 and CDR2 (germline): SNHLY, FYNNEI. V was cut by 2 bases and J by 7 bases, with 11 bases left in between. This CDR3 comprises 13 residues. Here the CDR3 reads CASSEQGYAGYTF. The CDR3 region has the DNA TGTGCCAGCAGTGAACAGGGGTATGCTGGCTACACCTTC.

This CDR3 reads CASSWGFGGGGGTEAFF. The CDR3 DNA reads TGTGCCAGCAGCTGGGGGTTTGGGGGCGGCGGGGGCACTGAAGCTTTCTTT. The V call is TRBV5-4, the J call TRBJ1-1; a weak D match, TRBD1 (6 bases). Trimming took off 3 bases at V and 4 bases at J, with 22 bases between the two ends. Germline loops: CDR1 SGHNT, CDR2 YYREEE (reference sequence). The length of the CDR3 is 17 residues.

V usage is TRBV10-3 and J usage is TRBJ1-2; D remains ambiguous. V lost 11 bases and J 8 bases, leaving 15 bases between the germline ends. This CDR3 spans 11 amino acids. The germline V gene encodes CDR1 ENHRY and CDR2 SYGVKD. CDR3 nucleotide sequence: TGTGCCGTATCCTCCGGTTACGGCTACACCTTC. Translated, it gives CAVSSGYGYTF.

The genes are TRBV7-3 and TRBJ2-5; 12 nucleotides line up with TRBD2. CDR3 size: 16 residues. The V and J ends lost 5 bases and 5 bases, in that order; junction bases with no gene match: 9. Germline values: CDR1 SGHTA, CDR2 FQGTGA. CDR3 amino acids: CASSRGLAGTGETQYF. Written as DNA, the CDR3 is TGTGCCAGCAGCCGCGGACTAGCGGGGACGGGGGAGACCCAGTACTTC.

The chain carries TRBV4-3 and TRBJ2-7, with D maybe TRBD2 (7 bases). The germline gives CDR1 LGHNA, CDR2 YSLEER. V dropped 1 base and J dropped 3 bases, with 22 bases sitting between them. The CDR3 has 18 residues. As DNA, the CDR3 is TGCGCCAGCAGCCAAGCCCTAAGGGGGGGAGGAAGCAGCTACGAGCAGTACTTC. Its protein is CASSQALRGGGSSYEQYF.

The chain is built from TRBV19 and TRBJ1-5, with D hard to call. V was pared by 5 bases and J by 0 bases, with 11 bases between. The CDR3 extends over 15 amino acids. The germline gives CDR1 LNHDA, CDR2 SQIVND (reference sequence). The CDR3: CASSWSGISNQPQHF. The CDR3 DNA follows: TGTGCCAGTAGTTGGTCGGGGATTAGCAATCAGCCCCAGCATTTT. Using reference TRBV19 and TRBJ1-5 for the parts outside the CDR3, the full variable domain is DGGITQSPKYLFRKEGQNVTLSCEQNLNHDAMYWYRQDPGQGLRLIYYSQIVNDFQKGDIAEGYSVSREKKESFPLTVTSAQKNPTAFYLCASSWSGISNQPQHFGDGTRLSIL.

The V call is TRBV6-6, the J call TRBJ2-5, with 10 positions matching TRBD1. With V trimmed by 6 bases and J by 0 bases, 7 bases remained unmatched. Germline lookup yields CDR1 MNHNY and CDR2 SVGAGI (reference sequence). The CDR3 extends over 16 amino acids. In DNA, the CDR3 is TGTGCCAGCAGAAACCGGGACAGGGGTTACCAAGAGACCCAGTACTTC. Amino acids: CASRNRDRGYQETQYF.

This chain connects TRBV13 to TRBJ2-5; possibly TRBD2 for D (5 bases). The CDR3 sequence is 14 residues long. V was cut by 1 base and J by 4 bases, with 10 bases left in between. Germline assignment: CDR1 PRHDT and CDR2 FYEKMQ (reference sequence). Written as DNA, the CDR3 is TGTGCCAGCAGCTTAGCCTTCCGGGGAGAGACCCAGTACTTC. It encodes CASSLAFRGETQYF.

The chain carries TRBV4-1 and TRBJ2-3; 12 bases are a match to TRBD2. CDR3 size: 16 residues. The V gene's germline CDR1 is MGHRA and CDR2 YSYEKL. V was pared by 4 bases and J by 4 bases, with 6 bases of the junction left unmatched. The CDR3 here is CASSPLAGGQSDTQYF. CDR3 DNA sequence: TGCGCCAGCAGCCCGCTAGCGGGGGGGCAGTCAGATACGCAGTATTTT.

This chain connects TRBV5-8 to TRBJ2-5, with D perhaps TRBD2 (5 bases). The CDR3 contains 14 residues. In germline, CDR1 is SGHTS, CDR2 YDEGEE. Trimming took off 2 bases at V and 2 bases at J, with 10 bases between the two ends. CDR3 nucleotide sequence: TGTGCCAGCAGCTTCGGACTGGCACAAGAGACCCAGTACTTC. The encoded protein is CASSFGLAQETQYF.

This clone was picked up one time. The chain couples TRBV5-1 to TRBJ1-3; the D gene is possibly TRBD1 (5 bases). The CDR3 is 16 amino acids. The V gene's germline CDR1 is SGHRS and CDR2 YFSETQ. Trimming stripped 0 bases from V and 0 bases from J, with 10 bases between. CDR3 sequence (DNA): TGCGCCAGCAGCTTGGTAGGGGCCCTCTCTGGAAACACCATATATTTT. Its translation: CASSLVGALSGNTIYF. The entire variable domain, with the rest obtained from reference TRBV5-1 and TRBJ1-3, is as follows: KAGVTQTPRYLIKTRGQQVTLSCSPISGHRSVSWYQQTPGQGLQFLFEYFSETQRNKGNFPGRFSGRQFSNSRSEMNVSTLELGDSALYLCASSLVGALSGNTIYFGEGSWLTVV.

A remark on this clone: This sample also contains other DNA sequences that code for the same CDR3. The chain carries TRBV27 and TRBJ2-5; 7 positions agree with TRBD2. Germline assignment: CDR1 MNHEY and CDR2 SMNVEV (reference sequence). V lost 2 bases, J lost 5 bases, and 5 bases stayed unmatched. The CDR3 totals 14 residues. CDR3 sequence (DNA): TGTGCCAGCAGTTTAACTAGGGGAGGGGAGACCCAGTACTTC. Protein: CASSLTRGGETQYF.

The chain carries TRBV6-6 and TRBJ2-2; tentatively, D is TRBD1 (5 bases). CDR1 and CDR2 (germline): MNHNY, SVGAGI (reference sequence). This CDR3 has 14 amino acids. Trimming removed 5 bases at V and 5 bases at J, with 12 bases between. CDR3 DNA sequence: TGTGCCAGCAGTCTTCAGGGTATTACCGGGGAGCTGTTTTTT. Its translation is CASSLQGITGELFF.

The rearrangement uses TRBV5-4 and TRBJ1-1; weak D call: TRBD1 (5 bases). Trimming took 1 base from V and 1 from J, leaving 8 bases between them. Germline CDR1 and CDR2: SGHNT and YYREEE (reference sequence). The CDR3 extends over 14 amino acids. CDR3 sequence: CASSLRQPNTEAFF. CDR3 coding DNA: TGTGCCAGCAGCTTGAGACAGCCGAACACTGAAGCTTTCTTT.

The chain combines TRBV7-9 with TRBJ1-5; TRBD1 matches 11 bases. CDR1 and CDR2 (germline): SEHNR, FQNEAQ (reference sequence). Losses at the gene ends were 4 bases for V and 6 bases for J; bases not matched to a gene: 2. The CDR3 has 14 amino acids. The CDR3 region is CASSSGQGAQPQHF. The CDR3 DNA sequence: TGTGCCAGCAGCTCCGGACAGGGGGCTCAGCCCCAGCATTTT.

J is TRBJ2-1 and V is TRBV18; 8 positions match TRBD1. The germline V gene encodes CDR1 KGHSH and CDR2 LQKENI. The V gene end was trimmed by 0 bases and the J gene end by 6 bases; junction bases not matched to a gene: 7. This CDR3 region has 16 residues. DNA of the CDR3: TGTGCCAGCTCACCACCGGGACAGGTGCGGACCAATGAGCAGTTCTTC. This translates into CASSPPGQVRTNEQFF.

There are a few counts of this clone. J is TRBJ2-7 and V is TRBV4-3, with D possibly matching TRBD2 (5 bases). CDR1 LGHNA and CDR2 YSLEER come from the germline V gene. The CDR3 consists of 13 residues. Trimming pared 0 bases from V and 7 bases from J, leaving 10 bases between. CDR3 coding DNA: TGCGCCAGCAGCCAAGATTCGGGAAGAGAGCAGTACTTC. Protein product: CASSQDSGREQYF.

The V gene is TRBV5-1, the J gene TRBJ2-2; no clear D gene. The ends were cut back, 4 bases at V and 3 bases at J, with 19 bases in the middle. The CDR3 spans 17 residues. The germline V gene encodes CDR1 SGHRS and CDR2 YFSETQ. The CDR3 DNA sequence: TGCGCCAGCAGCCTGATGCCGTGGGTTGGAGACACCGGGGAGCTGTTTTTT. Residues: CASSLMPWVGDTGELFF.

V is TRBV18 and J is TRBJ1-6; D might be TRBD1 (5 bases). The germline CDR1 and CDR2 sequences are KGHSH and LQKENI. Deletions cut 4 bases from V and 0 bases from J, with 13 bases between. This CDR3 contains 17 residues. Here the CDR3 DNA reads TGTGCCAGCTCACAGTGGGAGGACAACTCCTATAATTCACCCCTCCACTTT. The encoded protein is CASSQWEDNSYNSPLHF.

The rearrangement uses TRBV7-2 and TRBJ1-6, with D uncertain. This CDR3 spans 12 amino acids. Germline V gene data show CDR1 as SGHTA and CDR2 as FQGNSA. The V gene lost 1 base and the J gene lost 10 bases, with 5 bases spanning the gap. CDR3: CASSLGGSPLHF. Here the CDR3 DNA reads TGTGCCAGCAGCTTAGGCGGATCACCCCTCCACTTT.

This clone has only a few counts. The DNA for the CDR3 is TGTGCCAGCAGCCGGGAGGGGGGGTCCAGAACTGAAGCTTTCTTT. This codes for CASSREGGSRTEAFF. This chain joins TRBV7-2 and TRBJ1-1, with D possibly being TRBD1 (6 bases). Germline V gene sequence: CDR1 SGHTA, CDR2 FQGNSA. The length of the CDR3 is 15 residues. Trimming took off 5 bases at V and 5 bases at J, with 18 bases between the two ends.

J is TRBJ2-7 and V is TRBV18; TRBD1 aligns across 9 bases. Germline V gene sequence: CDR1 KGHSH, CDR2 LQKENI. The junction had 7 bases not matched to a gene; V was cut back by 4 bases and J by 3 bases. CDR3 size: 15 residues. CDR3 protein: CASSRSGTGNYEQYF. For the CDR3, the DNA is TGTGCCAGCTCACGCTCGGGGACAGGGAACTACGAGCAGTACTTC. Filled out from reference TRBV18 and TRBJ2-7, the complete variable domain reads NAGVMQNPRHLVRRRGQEARLRCSPMKGHSHVYWYRQLPEEGLKFMVYLQKENIIDESGMPKERFSAEFPKEGPSILRIQQVVRGDSAAYFCASSRSGTGNYEQYFGPGTRLTVT.